This T cell receptor beta chain was sequenced in a study of blood T cell repertoires in COVID-19. Study-level information: Specimens from acute and convalescent COVID-19 originated in the United States, Italy and Spain. PBMCs, B-cell-depleted T cells, or T cells were the source of the cDNA or gDNA that made up the material.

As processed by the authors: The assay estimated nucleated cells by amplifying reference gene primers. Libraries were prepared by immunoSEQ multiplex PCR; TCRdb keeps only in-frame clonotypes and omits some of them. V, J and clone size were drawn from that table, and D and trimming were deduced from the DNA. Of around 94,000 clones listed, approximately 82% were seen once; the top ten hold roughly 10%. This CDR3 region has 11 residues. CDR1 and CDR2 (germline): LNHNV, YYDKDF (reference sequence). Between the trimmed V and J ends, which lost 8 bases and 3 bases, there was a span of 6 bases. The source is a man aged 55 to 69 with active or convalescent COVID-19. The gene calls are TRBV15 and TRBJ2-3; D unclear. The sequenced sample was peripheral blood. CDR3 region: CATQATDTQYF. The CDR3 DNA follows: TGTGCCACCCAAGCGACAGATACGCAGTATTTT.